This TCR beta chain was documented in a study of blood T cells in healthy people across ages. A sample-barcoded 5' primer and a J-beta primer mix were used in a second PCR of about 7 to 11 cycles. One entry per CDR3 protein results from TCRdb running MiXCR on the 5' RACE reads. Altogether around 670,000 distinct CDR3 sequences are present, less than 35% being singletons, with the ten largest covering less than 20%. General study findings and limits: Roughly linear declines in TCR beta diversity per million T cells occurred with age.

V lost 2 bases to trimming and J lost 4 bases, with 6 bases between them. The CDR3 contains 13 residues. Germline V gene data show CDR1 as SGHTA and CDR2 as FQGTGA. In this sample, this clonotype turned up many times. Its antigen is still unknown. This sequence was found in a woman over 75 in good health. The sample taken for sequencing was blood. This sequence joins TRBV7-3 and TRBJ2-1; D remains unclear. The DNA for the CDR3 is TGTGCCAGCAGCTTAGAGATATACAATGAGCAGTTCTTC. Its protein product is CASSLEIYNEQFF. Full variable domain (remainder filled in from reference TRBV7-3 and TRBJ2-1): GAGVSQTPSNKVTEKGKYVELRCDPISGHTALYWYRQSLGQGPEFLIYFQGTGAADDSGLPNDRFFAVRPEGSVSTLKIQRTERGDSAVYLCASSLEIYNEQFFGPGTRLTVL.